Listed below are T cell receptor beta chains from one sample, sequenced in a study of T cell responses to AZD1222 COVID-19 vaccine. Profiled with immunoSEQ multiplex PCR; TCRdb holds only in-frame clones, not every one. The table records fewer than 200,000 clones, roughly 92% of them present only once. Sequences were derived from peripheral blood, sampled on day 0 of AZD1222 vaccination. These receptors came from an adult in good health. CDR3s include the opening cysteine and the closing phenylalanine or tryptophan. A D gene is named only where the DNA matches it firmly. Rows give clone size only sometimes, using once, few, many, or a class for an expanded clone.

>TRBV24-1|.|.|TRBJ2-2
CATSNSGTPNTGELFF
TGTGCCACCAGTAATTCCGGGACACCGAACACCGGGGAGCTGTTTTTT
>TRBV5-4|.|.|TRBJ2-7
CASSPLGGYEQYF
TGTGCCAGCAGCCCCCTGGGGGGCTACGAGCAGTACTTC
>TRBV6-2/TRBV6-3|.|TRBD1|TRBJ1-1
CASSYPRTGDPEAFF
TGTGCCAGCAGTTACCCTAGGACAGGGGACCCTGAAGCTTTCTTT
>TRBV19|.|TRBD2|TRBJ2-3
CASSPPRTSGGTDTQYF
TGTGCCAGTAGTCCCCCACGGACTAGCGGAGGCACAGATACGCAGTATTTT
>TRBV19|.|.|TRBJ1-1
CASSIEGIMTFF
TGTGCCAGTAGTATAGAGGGAATTATGACTTTCTTT
>TRBV5-8|.|.|TRBJ1-5
CASSPKLSGTHQPQHF
TGTGCCAGCAGCCCCAAGCTATCGGGGACTCACCAGCCCCAGCATTTT
>TRBV5-4|once|TRBD1|TRBJ2-7
CASSLGGTGSSYEQYF
TGTGCCAGCAGCTTGGGGGGGACAGGGAGCTCCTACGAGCAGTACTTC
>TRBV6-4|.|.|TRBJ2-3
CASSDSQGTDTQYF
TGTGCCAGCAGTGACTCCCAGGGCACAGATACGCAGTATTTT
>TRBV4-3|.|.|TRBJ1-6
CASSQQVAVYSPLHF
TGCGCCAGCAGCCAACAAGTGGCAGTGTATTCACCCCTCCACTTT
>TRBV7-2|.|.|TRBJ2-1
CASNTGTPSYNEQFF
TGTGCCAGCAACACCGGGACCCCCTCCTACAATGAGCAGTTCTTC
>TRBV27|.|.|TRBJ2-7
CASSWAAKSSYEQYF
TGTGCCAGCAGTTGGGCGGCCAAGAGCTCCTACGAGCAGTACTTC
>TRBV29-1|.|.|TRBJ2-1
CSVETQRAYNEQFF
TGCAGCGTTGAAACTCAGCGGGCTTACAATGAGCAGTTCTTC
>TRBV27|.|TRBD1|TRBJ2-4
CASSPSGRDRGLVKNIQYF
TGTGCCAGCAGTCCTTCGGGGAGGGACAGGGGGCTGGTCAAAAACATTCAGTACTTC
>TRBV2|.|.|TRBJ2-1
CASRGQPKGNEQFF
TGTGCCAGCCGAGGACAGCCCAAGGGAAATGAGCAGTTCTTC
>TRBV6-2/TRBV6-3|once|.|TRBJ1-1
CASSYGLRFEAFF
TGTGCCAGCAGTTACGGCTTGAGATTTGAAGCTTTCTTT
>TRBV3-1/TRBV3-2|.|TRBD2|TRBJ2-1
CASSRGLATLSYNEQFF
TGTGCCAGCAGCCGTGGACTAGCTACCCTCTCCTACAATGAGCAGTTCTTC
>TRBV19|.|.|TRBJ2-3
CASSMQPTDTQYF
TGTGCCAGTAGTATGCAGCCCACAGATACGCAGTATTTT
>TRBV5-1|.|.|TRBJ1-5
CASSLEVGGQPQHF
TGCGCCAGCAGCTTGGAAGTTGGGGGCCAGCCCCAGCATTTT
>TRBV19|.|TRBD2|TRBJ2-2
CASSRGPGLAPSPNTGELFF
TGTGCCAGTAGCCGAGGACCGGGACTAGCGCCCTCCCCGAACACCGGGGAGCTGTTTTTT
>TRBV6-5|.|.|TRBJ1-5
CASSYSDSPAQPQHF
TGTGCCAGCAGTTACTCGGACAGTCCCGCTCAGCCCCAGCATTTT
>TRBV30|.|.|TRBJ2-1
CAWSPLNEQFF
TGTGCCTGGTCCCCTCTAAATGAGCAGTTCTTC
>TRBV7-8|once|.|TRBJ2-7
CASSLGGVREQYF
TGTGCCAGCAGCTTAGGGGGGGTACGCGAGCAGTACTTC
>TRBV18|.|TRBD2|TRBJ2-3
CASSPGLAGVATQYF
TGTGCCAGCTCACCCGGACTAGCGGGGGTAGCTACGCAGTATTTT
>TRBV19|few|TRBD2|TRBJ2-7
CASSPWTSGGYEQYF
TGTGCCAGTAGTCCCTGGACTAGCGGGGGTTACGAGCAGTACTTC
>TRBV12-3/TRBV12-4|.|.|TRBJ1-5
CASSSDHHQPQHF
TGTGCCAGCAGTTCTGATCACCATCAGCCCCAGCATTTT
>TRBV11-2|.|.|TRBJ2-1
CASGKGGTAGEQFF
TGTGCCAGCGGAAAGGGTGGGACTGCTGGGGAGCAGTTCTTC
>TRBV7-9|.|.|TRBJ2-3
CASSSTQGHLRDTQYF
TGTGCCAGCAGCTCGACACAGGGCCACCTCCGGGATACGCAGTATTTT
>TRBV6-6|once|TRBD1|TRBJ2-7
CASSDRGAYEQYF
TGTGCCAGCAGTGACAGGGGGGCCTACGAGCAGTACTTC
>TRBV27|.|.|TRBJ1-3
CASSLLGPGNTIYF
TGTGCCAGCAGTTTATTGGGTCCTGGAAACACCATATATTTT
>TRBV18|.|.|TRBJ2-2
CASSPFGGAGELFF
TGTGCCAGCTCACCATTCGGGGGCGCCGGGGAGCTGTTTTTT
>TRBV10-2|.|TRBD1|TRBJ2-7
CASWDRGRGYEQYF
TGCGCCAGCTGGGACCGTGGCAGGGGGTACGAGCAGTACTTC
>TRBV2|once|.|TRBJ1-5
CASSADAGQPQHF
TGTGCCAGCAGTGCAGATGCCGGTCAGCCCCAGCATTTT
>TRBV5-1|.|.|TRBJ2-3
CASSLAGAAVAPDTQYF
TGCGCCAGCAGCTTGGCCGGAGCGGCCGTAGCCCCAGATACGCAGTATTTT
>TRBV29-1|.|.|TRBJ2-7
CSVEDRESTPYEQYF
TGCAGCGTTGAAGATCGTGAGTCAACCCCCTACGAGCAGTACTTC
>TRBV7-9|.|.|TRBJ1-4
CASSLGSGGEKLFF
TGTGCCAGCAGCTTAGGCTCAGGTGGTGAAAAACTGTTTTTT
>TRBV6-2/TRBV6-3|.|TRBD1|TRBJ1-5
CASSPQGAVINQPQHF
TGTGCCAGCAGCCCACAGGGGGCAGTGATCAATCAGCCCCAGCATTTT
>TRBV19|.|TRBD1|TRBJ1-1
CASSIALRRDRDDTEAFF
TGTGCCAGTAGTATAGCCCTTCGGCGGGACAGGGACGACACTGAAGCTTTCTTT